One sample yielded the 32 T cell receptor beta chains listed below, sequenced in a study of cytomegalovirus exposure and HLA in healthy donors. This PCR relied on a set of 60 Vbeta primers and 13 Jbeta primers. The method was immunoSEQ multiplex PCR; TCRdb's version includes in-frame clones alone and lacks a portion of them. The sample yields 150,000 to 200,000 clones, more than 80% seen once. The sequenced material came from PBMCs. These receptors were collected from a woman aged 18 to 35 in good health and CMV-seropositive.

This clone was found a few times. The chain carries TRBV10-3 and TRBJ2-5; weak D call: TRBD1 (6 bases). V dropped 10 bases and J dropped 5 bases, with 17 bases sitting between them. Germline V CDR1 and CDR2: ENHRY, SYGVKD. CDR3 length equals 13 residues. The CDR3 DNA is TGTGCCACCCAAACAGGGATGGGGGAGACCCAGTACTTC. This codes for CATQTGMGETQYF.

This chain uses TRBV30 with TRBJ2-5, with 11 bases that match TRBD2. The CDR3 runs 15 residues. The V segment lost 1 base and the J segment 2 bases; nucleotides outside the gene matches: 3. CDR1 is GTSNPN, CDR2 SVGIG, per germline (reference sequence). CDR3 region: CAWSGVAGGQETQYF. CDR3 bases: TGTGCCTGGAGTGGGGTAGCGGGGGGGCAAGAGACCCAGTACTTC.

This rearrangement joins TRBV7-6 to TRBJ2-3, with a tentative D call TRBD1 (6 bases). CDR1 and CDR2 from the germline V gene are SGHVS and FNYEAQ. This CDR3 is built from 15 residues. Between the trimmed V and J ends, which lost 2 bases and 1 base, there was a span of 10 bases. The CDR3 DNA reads TGTGCCAGCAGCTTATTAGGGGGTGGCACAGATACGCAGTATTTT. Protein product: CASSLLGGGTDTQYF.

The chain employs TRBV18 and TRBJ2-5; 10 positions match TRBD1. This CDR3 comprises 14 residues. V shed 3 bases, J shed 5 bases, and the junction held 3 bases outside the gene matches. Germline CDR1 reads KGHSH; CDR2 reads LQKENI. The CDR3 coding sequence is TGTGCCAGCTCACCGGGGACAGGGGCCGAGACCCAGTACTTC. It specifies CASSPGTGAETQYF.

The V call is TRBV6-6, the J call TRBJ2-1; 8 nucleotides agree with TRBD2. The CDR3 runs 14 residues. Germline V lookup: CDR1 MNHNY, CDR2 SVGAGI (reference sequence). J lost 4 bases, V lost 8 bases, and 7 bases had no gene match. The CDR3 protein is CASALAGGYNEQFF. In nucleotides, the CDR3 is TGTGCCAGCGCCCTGGCGGGGGGATACAATGAGCAGTTCTTC.

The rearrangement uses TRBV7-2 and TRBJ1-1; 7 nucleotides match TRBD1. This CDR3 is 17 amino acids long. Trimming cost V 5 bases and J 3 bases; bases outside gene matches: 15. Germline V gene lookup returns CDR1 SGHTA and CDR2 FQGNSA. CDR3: CASSQGQPLLGDTEAFF. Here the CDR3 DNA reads TGTGCCAGCAGCCAGGGACAGCCTCTTTTGGGGGACACTGAAGCTTTCTTT.

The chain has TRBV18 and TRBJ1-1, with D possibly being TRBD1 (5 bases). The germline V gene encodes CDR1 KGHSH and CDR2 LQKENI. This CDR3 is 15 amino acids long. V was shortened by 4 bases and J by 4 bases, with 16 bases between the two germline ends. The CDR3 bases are TGTGCCAGCTCACTTTCCGTGGGGGGGTCCACTGAAGCTTTCTTT. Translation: CASSLSVGGSTEAFF.

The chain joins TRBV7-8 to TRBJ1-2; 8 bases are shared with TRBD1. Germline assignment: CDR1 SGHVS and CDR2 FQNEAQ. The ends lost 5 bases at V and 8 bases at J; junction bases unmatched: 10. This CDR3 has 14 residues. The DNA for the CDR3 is TGTGCCAGCAGCAGCAGGACAGGGACGGGGGGCTACACCTTC. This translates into CASSSRTGTGGYTF.

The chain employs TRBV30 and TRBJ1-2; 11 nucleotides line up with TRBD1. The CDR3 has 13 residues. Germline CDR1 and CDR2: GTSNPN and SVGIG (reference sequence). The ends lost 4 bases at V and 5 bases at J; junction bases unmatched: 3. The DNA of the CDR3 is TGTGCCTGGAAACGGGACAGGGGGTATGGCTACACCTTC. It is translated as CAWKRDRGYGYTF.

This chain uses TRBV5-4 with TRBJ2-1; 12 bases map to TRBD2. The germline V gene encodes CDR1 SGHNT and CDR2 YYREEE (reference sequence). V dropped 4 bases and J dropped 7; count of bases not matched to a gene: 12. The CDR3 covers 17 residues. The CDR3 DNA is TGTGCCAGCAGCCCTAGCGGGGGGGCACTCTTCAGGAATGAGCAGTTCTTC. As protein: CASSPSGGALFRNEQFF. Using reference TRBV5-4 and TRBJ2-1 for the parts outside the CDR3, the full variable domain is ETGVTQSPTHLIKTRGQQVTLRCSSQSGHNTVSWYQQALGQGPQFIFQYYREEENGRGNFPPRFSGLQFPNYSSELNVNALELDDSALYLCASSPSGGALFRNEQFFGPGTRLTVL.

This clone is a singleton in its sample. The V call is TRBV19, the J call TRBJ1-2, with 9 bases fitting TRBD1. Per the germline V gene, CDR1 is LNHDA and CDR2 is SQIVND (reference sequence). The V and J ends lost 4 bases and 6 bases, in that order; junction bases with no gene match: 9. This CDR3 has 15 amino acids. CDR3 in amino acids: CASSNRGQGVDGYTF. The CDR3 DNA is TGTGCCAGTAGTAACCGGGGACAGGGCGTCGATGGCTACACCTTC.

The CDR3 coding sequence is TGTGCCAGCAGCTTAGGACAGATAGTCTCTGGAAACACCATATATTTT. Translation: CASSLGQIVSGNTIYF. This chain links TRBV5-6 with TRBJ1-3, with D possibly being TRBD1 (6 bases). V was cut by 2 bases and J by 0 bases, with 12 bases left in between. The CDR3 is made up of 16 amino acids. Germline lookup yields CDR1 SGHDT and CDR2 YYEEEE.

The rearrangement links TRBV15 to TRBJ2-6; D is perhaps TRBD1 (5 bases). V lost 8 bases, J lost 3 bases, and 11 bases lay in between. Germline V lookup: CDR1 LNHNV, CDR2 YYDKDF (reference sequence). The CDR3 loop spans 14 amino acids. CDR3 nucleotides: TGTGCCACCGCGGCCAGGGTTGGGGCCAACGTCCTGACTTTC. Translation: CATAARVGANVLTF. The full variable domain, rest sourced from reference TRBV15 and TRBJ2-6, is DAMVIQNPRYQVTQFGKPVTLSCSQTLNHNVMYWYQQKSSQAPKLLFHYYDKDFNNEADTPDNFQSRRPNTSFCFLDIRSPGLGDTAMYLCATAARVGANVLTFGAGSRLTVL.

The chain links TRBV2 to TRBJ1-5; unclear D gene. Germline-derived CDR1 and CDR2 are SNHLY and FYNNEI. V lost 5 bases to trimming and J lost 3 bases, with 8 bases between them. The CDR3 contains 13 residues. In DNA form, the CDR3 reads TGTGCCAGCAGTCGCCAACACAATCAGCCCCAGCATTTT. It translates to CASSRQHNQPQHF.

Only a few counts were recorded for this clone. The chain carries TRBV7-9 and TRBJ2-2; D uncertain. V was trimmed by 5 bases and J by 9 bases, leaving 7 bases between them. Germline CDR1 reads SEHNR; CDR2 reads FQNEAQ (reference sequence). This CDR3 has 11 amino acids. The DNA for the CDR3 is TGTGCCAGCAGCCCAGTCTGGGAGCTGTTTTTT. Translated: CASSPVWELFF.

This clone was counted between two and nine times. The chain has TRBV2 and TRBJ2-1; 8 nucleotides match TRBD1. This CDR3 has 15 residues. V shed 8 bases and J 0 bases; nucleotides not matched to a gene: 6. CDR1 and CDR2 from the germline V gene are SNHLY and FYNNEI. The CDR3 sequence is CASLEQGVSYNEQFF. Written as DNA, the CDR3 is TGTGCCAGCCTTGAACAGGGGGTCTCCTACAATGAGCAGTTCTTC.

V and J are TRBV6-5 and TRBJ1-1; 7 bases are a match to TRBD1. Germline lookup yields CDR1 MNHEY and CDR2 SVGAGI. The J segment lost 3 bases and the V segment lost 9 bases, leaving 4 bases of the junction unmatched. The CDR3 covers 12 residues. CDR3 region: CASGDRDTEAFF. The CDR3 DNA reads TGTGCCAGTGGAGACAGGGACACTGAAGCTTTCTTT.

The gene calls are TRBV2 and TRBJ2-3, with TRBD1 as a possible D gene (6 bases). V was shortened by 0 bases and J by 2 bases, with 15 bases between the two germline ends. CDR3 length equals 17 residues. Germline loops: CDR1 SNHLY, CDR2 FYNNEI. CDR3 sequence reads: CASSEALWGLPTDTQYF. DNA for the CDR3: TGTGCCAGCAGTGAAGCGCTTTGGGGGCTGCCCACAGATACGCAGTATTTT.

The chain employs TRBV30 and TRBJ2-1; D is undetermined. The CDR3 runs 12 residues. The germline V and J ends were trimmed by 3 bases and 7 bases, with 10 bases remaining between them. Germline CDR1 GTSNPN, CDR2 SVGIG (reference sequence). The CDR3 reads CAWSATGNEQFF. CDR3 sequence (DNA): TGTGCCTGGAGCGCGACCGGGAATGAGCAGTTCTTC.

The chain's CDR3 is CASSIGQPNSPLHF. DNA for the CDR3: TGTGCCAGTAGTATTGGACAGCCAAATTCACCCCTCCACTTT. This chain uses TRBV19 with TRBJ1-6; D may be TRBD1 (6 bases). This CDR3 spans 14 amino acids. Between the trimmed V and J ends, which lost 3 bases and 7 bases, there was a span of 10 bases. CDR1 and CDR2 (germline): LNHDA, SQIVND (reference sequence).

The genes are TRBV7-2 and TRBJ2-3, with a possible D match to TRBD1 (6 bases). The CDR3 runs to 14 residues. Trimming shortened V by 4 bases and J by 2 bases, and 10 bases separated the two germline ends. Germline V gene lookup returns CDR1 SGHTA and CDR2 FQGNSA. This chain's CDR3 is CASSSDRYTDTQYF. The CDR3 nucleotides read TGTGCCAGCAGCTCTGACAGGTACACAGATACGCAGTATTTT.

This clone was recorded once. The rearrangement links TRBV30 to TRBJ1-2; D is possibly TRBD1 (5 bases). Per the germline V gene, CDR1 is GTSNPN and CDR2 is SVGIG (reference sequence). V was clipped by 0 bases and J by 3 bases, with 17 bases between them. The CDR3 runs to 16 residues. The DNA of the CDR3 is TGTGCCTGGAGTGTAGAACGGGGGGGGTCAGACTATGGCTACACCTTC. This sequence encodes CAWSVERGGSDYGYTF.

This CDR3 reads CASSQDTRGAMSSYNSPLHF. In nucleotides, the CDR3 is TGCGCCAGCAGCCAAGATACCAGGGGAGCTATGAGCTCCTATAATTCACCCCTCCACTTT. This rearrangement joins TRBV4-1 to TRBJ1-6; tentatively, D is TRBD1 (6 bases). The germline gives CDR1 MGHRA, CDR2 YSYEKL. Trimming removed 0 bases from V and 0 bases from J, with 18 bases in between. The CDR3 extends over 20 amino acids.

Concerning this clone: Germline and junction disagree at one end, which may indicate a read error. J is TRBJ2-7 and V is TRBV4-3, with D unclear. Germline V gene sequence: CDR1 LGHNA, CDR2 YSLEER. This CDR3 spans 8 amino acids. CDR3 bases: TGCGCCAGCAGCCAAGAAACATTC. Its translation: CASSQETF.

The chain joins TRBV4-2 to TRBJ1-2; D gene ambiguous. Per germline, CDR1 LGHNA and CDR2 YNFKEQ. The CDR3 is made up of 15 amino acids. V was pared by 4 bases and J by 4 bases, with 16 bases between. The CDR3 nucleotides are TGTGCCAGCAGCCCAGGCCAGTCGGCCAGCTATGGCTACACCTTC. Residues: CASSPGQSASYGYTF.

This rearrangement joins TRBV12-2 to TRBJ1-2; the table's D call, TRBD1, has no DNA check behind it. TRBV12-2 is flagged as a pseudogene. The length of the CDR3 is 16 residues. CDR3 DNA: TGTGCAAGTCGCTTAGCCCTCATGGACAGAAAATATGGCTACACCTTC. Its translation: CASRLALMDRKYGYTF.

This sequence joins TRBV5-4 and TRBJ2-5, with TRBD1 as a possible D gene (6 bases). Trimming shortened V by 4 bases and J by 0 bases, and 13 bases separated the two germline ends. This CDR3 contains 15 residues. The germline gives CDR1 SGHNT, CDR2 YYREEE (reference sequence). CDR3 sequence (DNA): TGTGCCAGCAGCATAACTGGGGGCTACCAAGAGACCCAGTACTTC. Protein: CASSITGGYQETQYF.

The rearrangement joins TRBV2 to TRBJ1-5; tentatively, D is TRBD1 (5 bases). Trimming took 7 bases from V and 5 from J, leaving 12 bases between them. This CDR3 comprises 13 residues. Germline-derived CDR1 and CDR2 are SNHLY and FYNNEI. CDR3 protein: CASNGRVDQPQHF. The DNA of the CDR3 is TGTGCCAGCAATGGCAGGGTAGATCAGCCCCAGCATTTT.

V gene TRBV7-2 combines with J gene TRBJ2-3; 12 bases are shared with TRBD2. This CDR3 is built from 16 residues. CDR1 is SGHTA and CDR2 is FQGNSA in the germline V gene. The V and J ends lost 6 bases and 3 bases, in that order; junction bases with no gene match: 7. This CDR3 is CASSRDGLAGTDTQYF. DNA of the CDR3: TGTGCCAGCAGTCGAGACGGACTAGCGGGGACAGATACGCAGTATTTT.

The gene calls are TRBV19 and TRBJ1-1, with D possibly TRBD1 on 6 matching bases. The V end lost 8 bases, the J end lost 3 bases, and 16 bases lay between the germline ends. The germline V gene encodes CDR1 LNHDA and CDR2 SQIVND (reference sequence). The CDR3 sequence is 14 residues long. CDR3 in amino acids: CASRSGGAYTEAFF. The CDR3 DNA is TGTGCCAGTCGATCCGGGGGGGCCTACACTGAAGCTTTCTTT.

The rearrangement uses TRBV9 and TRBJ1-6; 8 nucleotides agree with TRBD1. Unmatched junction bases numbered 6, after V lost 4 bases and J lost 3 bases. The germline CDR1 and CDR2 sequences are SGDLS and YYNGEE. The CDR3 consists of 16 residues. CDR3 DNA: TGTGCCAGCAGCACCGGGACAGGACACTATAATTCACCCCTCCACTTT. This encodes CASSTGTGHYNSPLHF.

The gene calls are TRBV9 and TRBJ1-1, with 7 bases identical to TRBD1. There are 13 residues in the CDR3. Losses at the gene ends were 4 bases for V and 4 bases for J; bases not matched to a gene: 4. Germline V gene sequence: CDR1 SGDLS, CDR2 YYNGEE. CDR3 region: CASSLGGGTEAFF. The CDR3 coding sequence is TGTGCCAGCAGCCTAGGGGGCGGCACTGAAGCTTTCTTT.